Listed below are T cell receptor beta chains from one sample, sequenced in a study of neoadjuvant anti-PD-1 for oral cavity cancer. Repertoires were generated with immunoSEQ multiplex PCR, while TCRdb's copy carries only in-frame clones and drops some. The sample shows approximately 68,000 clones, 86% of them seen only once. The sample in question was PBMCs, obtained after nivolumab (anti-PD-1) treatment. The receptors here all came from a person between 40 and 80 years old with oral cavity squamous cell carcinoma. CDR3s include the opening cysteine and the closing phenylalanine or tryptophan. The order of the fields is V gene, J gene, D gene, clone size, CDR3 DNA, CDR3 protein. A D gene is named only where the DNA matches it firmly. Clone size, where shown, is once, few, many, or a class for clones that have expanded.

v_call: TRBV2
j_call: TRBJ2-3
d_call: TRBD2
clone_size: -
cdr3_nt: TGTGCCAGCCTTGTAGCGGGACTGAGTACAGATACGCAGTATTTT
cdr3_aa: CASLVAGLSTDTQYF

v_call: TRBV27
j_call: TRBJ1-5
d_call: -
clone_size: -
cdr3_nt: TGTGCCAGCAGCGACGACGCTGGGGGGAATCAGCCCCAGCATTTT
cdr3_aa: CASSDDAGGNQPQHF

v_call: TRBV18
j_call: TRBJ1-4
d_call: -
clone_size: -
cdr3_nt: TGTGCCAGCTCACCCCGACAGACTACAACTAATGAAAAACTGTTTTTT
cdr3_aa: CASSPRQTTTNEKLFF

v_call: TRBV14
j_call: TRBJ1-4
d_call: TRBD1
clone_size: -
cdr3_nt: TGTGCCAGCAGCCAAGCGAGGACAGGGACTGAAAAACTGTTTTTT
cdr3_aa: CASSQARTGTEKLFF

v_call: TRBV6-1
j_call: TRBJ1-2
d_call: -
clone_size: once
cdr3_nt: TGTGCCAGCAGTGATTGGGTGGAGGGGAATGGCTACACCTTC
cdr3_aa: CASSDWVEGNGYTF

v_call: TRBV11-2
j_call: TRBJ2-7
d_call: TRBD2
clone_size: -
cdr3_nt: TGTGCCAGCAGCTTCCAAGCGGGAGGGCCGTACGAGCAGTACTTC
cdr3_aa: CASSFQAGGPYEQYF

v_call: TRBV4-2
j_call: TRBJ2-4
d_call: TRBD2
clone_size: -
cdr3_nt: TGTGCCAGCAGACGTCTGATAGCGGGGGGGGAGGCCAAAAACATTCAGTACTTC
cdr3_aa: CASRRLIAGGEAKNIQYF

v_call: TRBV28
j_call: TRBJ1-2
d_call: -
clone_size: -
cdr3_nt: TGTGCCAGCAGTTTAGGGAACAGGGCGGGCTATGGCTACACCTTC
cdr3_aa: CASSLGNRAGYGYTF

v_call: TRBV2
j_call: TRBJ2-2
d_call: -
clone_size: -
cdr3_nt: TGTGCCAGCAATAATAGGTACTTAACCGGGGAGCTGTTTTTT
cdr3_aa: CASNNRYLTGELFF

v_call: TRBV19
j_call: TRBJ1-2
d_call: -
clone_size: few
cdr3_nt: TGTGCCAGTAGCTACATAACCCATCTTGGCTACACCTTC
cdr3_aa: CASSYITHLGYTF

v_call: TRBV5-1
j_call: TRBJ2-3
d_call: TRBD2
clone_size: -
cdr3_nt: TGCGCCAGCAGAGTTGGACTAGCGGGAGGAATCGCTAGCACAGATACGCAGTATTTT
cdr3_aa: CASRVGLAGGIASTDTQYF

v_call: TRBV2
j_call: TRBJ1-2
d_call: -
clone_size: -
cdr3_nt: TGTGCCAGCAGTGAAGATAGGACGAGCTATGGCTACACCTTC
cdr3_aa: CASSEDRTSYGYTF

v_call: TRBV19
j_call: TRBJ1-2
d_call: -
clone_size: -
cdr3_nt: TGTGCCAGTAATAGTTGGGAAGGAGCCCAAAACTATGGCTACACCTTC
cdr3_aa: CASNSWEGAQNYGYTF

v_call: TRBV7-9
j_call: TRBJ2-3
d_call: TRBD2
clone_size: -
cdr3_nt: TGTGCCAGCAGCGCCCCGGGACTAGGCACAGATACGCAGTATTTT
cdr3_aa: CASSAPGLGTDTQYF

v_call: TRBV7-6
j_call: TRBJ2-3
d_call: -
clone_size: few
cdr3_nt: TGTGCCAGCAGCTTAGTTTACCAACGCCACACAGATACGCAGTATTTT
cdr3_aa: CASSLVYQRHTDTQYF

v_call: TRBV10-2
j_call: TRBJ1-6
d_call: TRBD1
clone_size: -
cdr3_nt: TGCGCCAGCCACGGACAGGGTCTAGGTTCACCCCTCCACTTT
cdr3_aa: CASHGQGLGSPLHF

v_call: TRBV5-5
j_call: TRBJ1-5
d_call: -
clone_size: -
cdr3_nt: TGTGCCAGCAGCTCGGCAAATCAGCCCCAGCATTTT
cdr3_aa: CASSSANQPQHF

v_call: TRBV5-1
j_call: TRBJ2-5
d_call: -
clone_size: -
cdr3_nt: TGCGCCAGCAGTTTAGGGTCCGGGTCCGAGGAGACCCAGTACTTC
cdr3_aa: CASSLGSGSEETQYF

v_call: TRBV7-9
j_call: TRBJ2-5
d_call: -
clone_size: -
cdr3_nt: TGTGCCAGCAGCTTAACGGCTCCGGTGGAGACCCAGTACTTC
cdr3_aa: CASSLTAPVETQYF

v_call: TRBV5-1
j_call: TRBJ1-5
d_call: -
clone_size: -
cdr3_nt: TGCGCCAGCAGCCAGGACAGCCACGATCAGCCCCAGCATTTT
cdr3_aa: CASSQDSHDQPQHF

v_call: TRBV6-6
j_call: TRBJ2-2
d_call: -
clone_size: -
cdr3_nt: TGTGCCAGCAGTTACAGGGGCGGGTGGGGGGAGCTGTTTTTT
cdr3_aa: CASSYRGGWGELFF

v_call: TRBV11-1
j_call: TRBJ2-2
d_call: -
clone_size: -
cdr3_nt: TGTGCCAGCAGCTTGTCCGAGGGGACCACCGGGGAGCTGTTTTTT
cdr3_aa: CASSLSEGTTGELFF

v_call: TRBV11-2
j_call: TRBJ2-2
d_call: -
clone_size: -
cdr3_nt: TGTGCCAGCAGCAAGAGTAGGAGCACCGGGGAGCTGTTTTTT
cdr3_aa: CASSKSRSTGELFF

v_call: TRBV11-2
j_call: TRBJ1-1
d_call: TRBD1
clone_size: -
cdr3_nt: TGTGCCAGCAAACGGATGAAATTAACGGGACAGGGGCCCCCGGGAGCTTTCTTT
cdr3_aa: CASKRMKLTGQGPPGAFF

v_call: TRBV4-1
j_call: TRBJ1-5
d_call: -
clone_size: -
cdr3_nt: TGCGCCAGCAGCCAAGATGGGGCACAGGCTCAGCCCCAGCATTTT
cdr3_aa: CASSQDGAQAQPQHF

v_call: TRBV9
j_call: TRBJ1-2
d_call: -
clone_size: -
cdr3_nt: TGTGCCAGCAGCTATCGGGGGAACTATGGCTACACCTTC
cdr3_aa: CASSYRGNYGYTF

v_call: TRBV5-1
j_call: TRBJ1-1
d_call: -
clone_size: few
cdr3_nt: TGCGCCAGCAGCTTGGACAGGGCGAACACTGAAGCTTTCTTT
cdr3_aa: CASSLDRANTEAFF

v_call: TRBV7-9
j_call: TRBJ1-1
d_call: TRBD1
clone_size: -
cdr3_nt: TGTGCCAGCAGTTATACAGGGGCCAACACTGAAGCTTTCTTT
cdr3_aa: CASSYTGANTEAFF

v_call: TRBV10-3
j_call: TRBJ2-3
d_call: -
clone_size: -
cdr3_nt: TGTGCCATCAGTCTTTCTCTCACAGATACGCAGTATTTT
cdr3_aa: CAISLSLTDTQYF

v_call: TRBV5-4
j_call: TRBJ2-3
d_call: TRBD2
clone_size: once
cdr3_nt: TGTGCCAGCAGAATTCTAGCGGGGGGATCCGAAACGCGCACAGATACGCAGTATTTT
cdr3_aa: CASRILAGGSETRTDTQYF

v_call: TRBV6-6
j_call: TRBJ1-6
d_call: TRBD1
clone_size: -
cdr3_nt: TGTGCCAGCAGTTCCCCCGGGACAGTAAGAAATTCACCCCTCCACTTT
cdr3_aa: CASSSPGTVRNSPLHF

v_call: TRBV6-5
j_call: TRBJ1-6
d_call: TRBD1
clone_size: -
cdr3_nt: TGTGCCAGCAGTTATAGGACAGGGGATTCACCCCTCCACTTT
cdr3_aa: CASSYRTGDSPLHF

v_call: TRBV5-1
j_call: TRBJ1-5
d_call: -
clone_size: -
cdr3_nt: TGCGCCAGCAGGAGGGACCCGGGAGTCCGTCAGCCCCAGCATTTT
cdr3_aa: CASRRDPGVRQPQHF